The next 10 T cell receptor beta chains were all read from a single sample in a study of molecular identifiers for immune sequencing clone quantification (dated by TCRdb to the late 2010s). Library generation was performed with PCR. Sequencing relied on a NextSeq 500. TCRdb handled the public reads itself, with Q25 trimming in fastp and clone calling in MiXCR, and kept productive beta chains. Merged by CDR3 protein, the rows form single entries marked with the most common genes and DNA. This sample holds some 590,000 distinct CDR3 sequences; roughly 25% were observed only once. The ten biggest clones cover about 0.78% of the sample. The sample consisted of naive CD8+ T cells from blood, with Jurkat cell RNA spiked in. The cell subset or site label of this sample denotes: FACS-sorted CD8+CD4-CCR7+CD45RA+ naive T cells. These receptors were obtained from a human donor in good health. Some libraries in this study had Jurkat cell RNA spiked in.

This clonotype has only a few counts. At one boundary the junction diverges from the germline segment, which might be a read error. The chain recombines TRBV9 with TRBJ1-3; D gene unclear. Per germline, CDR1 SGDLS and CDR2 YYNGEE. This CDR3 comprises 18 residues. DNA for the CDR3: TGTGCCAGCAGCGAGGAGACCCTAGCCTCCTCGTCTGGAAACGCCATATATTTT. Encoded protein: CASSEETLASSSGNAIYF.

This clonotype was seen many times. This chain uses TRBV4-1 with TRBJ2-7; D is unresolved. Looked up from germline, CDR1 is MGHRA and CDR2 is YSYEKL. The CDR3 loop spans 14 amino acids. The germline V and J ends were trimmed by 4 bases and 7 bases, with 17 bases remaining between them. As DNA, the CDR3 is TGCGCCAGCAGCCTAATGATAGGAGAGTCTGAGCAGTACTTC. This translates into CASSLMIGESEQYF.

The gene calls are TRBV24-1 and TRBJ2-1; 11 bases are a match to TRBD2. V gave up 5 bases and J gave up 4 bases; unmatched junction bases: 6. Germline CDR1 KGHDR, CDR2 SFDVKD. CDR3 length equals 16 residues. Written as DNA, the CDR3 is TGTGCCACCAGTGGCCCCGGGACTAGCGGATACAATGAGCAGTTCTTC. Translation: CATSGPGTSGYNEQFF.

This clonotype came up many times. This chain joins TRBV28 and TRBJ2-7; possible D gene TRBD1, 5 bases. V was cut by 6 bases and J by 3 bases, with 9 bases left in between. CDR3 length equals 12 residues. Germline V CDR1 and CDR2: MDHEN, SYDVKM. This CDR3 is CASSDSLYEQYF. As DNA, the CDR3 is TGTGCCAGCAGCGACAGCCTCTACGAGCAGTACTTC.

This clonotype was observed a few times. A read error may be the cause here, since a much bigger clone is one base away. The gene calls are TRBV30 and TRBJ1-1, with TRBD1 as a possible D gene (5 bases). Germline CDR1 GTSNPN, CDR2 SVGIG (reference sequence). The ends were cut back, 3 bases at V and 4 bases at J, with 15 bases in the middle. The CDR3 extends over 14 amino acids. The CDR3, as DNA: TGTGCCTGGAGGTTCCGGGGGTCTAGCACTGAAGCTTTCTTT. This gives the protein CAWRFRGSSTEAFF.

V gene TRBV30 combines with J gene TRBJ1-1; D perhaps matches TRBD1 (5 bases). This CDR3 is built from 14 residues. Deletions cut 0 bases from V and 2 bases from J, with 10 bases between. Germline CDR1 is GTSNPN and CDR2 is SVGIG (reference sequence). CDR3 DNA: TGTGCCTGGAGTGTAACAGGAATAAACACTGAAGCTTTCTTT. Amino acids: CAWSVTGINTEAFF.

The sample holds many counts of this clonotype. V gene TRBV6-6 combines with J gene TRBJ2-5; TRBD2 matches 10 bases. Per the germline V gene, CDR1 is MNHNY and CDR2 is SVGAGI (reference sequence). Trimming took 4 bases from V and 0 from J; bases not matched to a gene: 5. This CDR3 region has 16 residues. The CDR3 reads CASSSLAGAYQETQYF. As DNA, the CDR3 is TGTGCCAGCAGTTCGCTAGCGGGGGCCTACCAAGAGACCCAGTACTTC.

The chain uses TRBV30 and TRBJ2-7; TRBD1 aligns across 11 bases. With V trimmed by 8 bases and J by 6 bases, 6 bases remained unmatched. Germline V CDR1 and CDR2: GTSNPN, SVGIG (reference sequence). This CDR3 region has 12 residues. CDR3 sequence: CAGPGQGGEQYF. CDR3 DNA: TGTGCCGGACCGGGACAGGGGGGCGAGCAGTACTTC.

With respect to this clonotype: A much larger clonotype is one base distant, so this may be a read error. This chain links TRBV19 with TRBJ1-2, with D possibly being TRBD1 (5 bases). CDR3 size: 14 residues. Germline values: CDR1 LNHDA, CDR2 SQIVND (reference sequence). The CDR3 loop reads CASSIDSDNYDYTF. CDR3 coding DNA: TGTGCCAGTAGTATTGACAGCGATAACTATGACTACACCTTC.

To note about this clonotype: Sequence at one end of the junction differs from germline and may be a read error. The chain couples TRBV7-3 to TRBJ1-1; 7 nucleotides match TRBD1. The CDR3 extends over 14 amino acids. Germline CDR1 and CDR2: SGHTA and FQGTGA. The CDR3 here is CAGSLQGLPTEAFF. The CDR3 DNA reads TGTGCCGGCAGCTTACAGGGGTTGCCCACTGAAGCTTTCTTT.